These 30 T cell receptor beta chains were sequenced from one sample in a study of Ad26.COV2.S vaccination and SARS-CoV-2 variants. Treatment of the sample: around 19 received Ad26.COV2.S at low or high dose, single or two shots; about five received placebo; per-sample allocation not given. Day 63 following the first vaccine or placebo injection was when the samples were taken. Here immunoSEQ multiplex PCR was the method, and the copy in TCRdb shows in-frame clones only, minus some. The sample consists of around 300,000 clones, roughly 90% of them appearing once. Sequences were derived from peripheral blood, sampled in a trial of Ad26.COV2.S vaccine versus placebo. These receptors were taken from a person between 18 and 59 years old who received the Ad26.COV2.S COVID-19 vaccine or a placebo.

CDR3 in DNA: TGTGCCAGCAGTGAATCCGGCCCCGGATGGACCGGGGAGCTGTTTTTT. The encoded protein is CASSESGPGWTGELFF. V gene TRBV6-1 combines with J gene TRBJ2-2, with D unclear. CDR1 and CDR2 (germline): MNHNS, SASEGT. V dropped 2 bases and J dropped 5 bases, with 15 bases sitting between them. The CDR3 consists of 16 residues.

This clone has a single count. At the DNA level, this CDR3 is encoded by other sequences in the same sample as well. The chain couples TRBV30 to TRBJ2-7; no reliable D call. The CDR3 runs to 15 residues. The germline V gene encodes CDR1 GTSNPN and CDR2 SVGIG (reference sequence). Trimming cost V 1 base and J 0 bases, with 13 bases left between them. The CDR3 DNA follows: TGTGCCTGGAGTGACACGAGAAGACACTCCTACGAGCAGTACTTC. This translates into CAWSDTRRHSYEQYF.

The genes are TRBV6-5 and TRBJ1-1, with 7 bases identical to TRBD1. V lost 5 bases, J lost 7 bases, and 10 bases stayed unmatched. CDR1 and CDR2 (germline): MNHEY, SVGAGI. The CDR3 length is 14 residues. CDR3 coding DNA: TGTGCCAGCAGTCCCCGGGACAGAAAAGATGAAGCTTTCTTT. This translates into CASSPRDRKDEAFF.

The table lists this clone with a count of one. The chain couples TRBV5-4 to TRBJ2-1; D unresolved. Looked up from germline, CDR1 is SGHNT and CDR2 is YYREEE (reference sequence). Trimming took off 5 bases at V and 4 bases at J, with 19 bases between the two ends. The CDR3 is 16 amino acids. In DNA, the CDR3 is TGTGCCAGCAGTTCGGACGGAGTTCCCGATTACAATGAGCAGTTCTTC. This codes for CASSSDGVPDYNEQFF.

The genes are TRBV11-1 and TRBJ2-7; TRBD1 matches at 7 bases. With 4 bases clipped from V and 5 bases from J, the junction kept 5 bases outside the gene matches. The CDR3 length is 13 residues. Germline V gives CDR1 SGHAT, CDR2 FQDESV (reference sequence). The CDR3 nucleotides are TGTGCCAGCAGCTCAGAGACAGGGAACGAGCAGTACTTC. It codes for CASSSETGNEQYF.

The rearrangement links TRBV19 to TRBJ1-5; a possible D gene is TRBD1 (5 bases). From germline, CDR1 is LNHDA and CDR2 SQIVND (reference sequence). Trimming left V 7 bases short and J 2 bases short, with 15 bases between. This CDR3 has 15 amino acids. The chain's CDR3 is CASTRGAQGNQPQHF. CDR3 DNA sequence: TGTGCCAGTACGAGAGGGGCGCAGGGCAATCAGCCCCAGCATTTT.

This chain links TRBV19 with TRBJ2-1, with D perhaps TRBD1 or TRBD2 (5 bases each). The V end was cut by 5 bases, the J end by 4 bases, with 15 bases between. CDR1 and CDR2 from the germline V gene are LNHDA and SQIVND (reference sequence). The CDR3 is 15 residues long. The CDR3 coding sequence is TGTGCCAGTAGTTCGCCCCGGGACCTTTACAATGAGCAGTTCTTC. Its protein is CASSSPRDLYNEQFF.

The chain has TRBV12-3 or TRBV12-4 and TRBJ2-1; D gene uncertain. This CDR3 has 11 amino acids. V gave up 6 bases and J gave up 8 bases, with 8 bases separating them. CDR3 sequence reads: CASSRLDEQFF. CDR3 DNA: TGTGCCAGCAGCCGACTTGATGAGCAGTTCTTC.

The V call is TRBV29-1, the J call TRBJ2-4; the D gene is possibly TRBD2 (5 bases). The length of the CDR3 is 13 residues. Trimming pared 4 bases from V and 5 bases from J, leaving 12 bases between. Germline assignment: CDR1 SQVTM and CDR2 ANQGSEA. CDR3 residues: CSVAGRGQNIQYF. The CDR3 bases are TGCAGCGTTGCGGGGAGAGGGCAAAACATTCAGTACTTC. The whole variable domain, filled in from reference TRBV29-1 and TRBJ2-4, reads SAVISQKPSRDICQRGTSLTIQCQVDSQVTMMFWYRQQPGQSLTLIATANQGSEATYESGFVIDKFPISRPNLTFSTLTVSNMSPEDSSIYLCSVAGRGQNIQYFGAGTRLSVL.

CDR3 sequence: CASSLPGGPGADTQYF. The CDR3 DNA reads TGTGCCAGTAGTCTCCCGGGAGGACCGGGGGCAGATACGCAGTATTTT. V is TRBV19 and J is TRBJ2-3, with 7 positions matching TRBD2. The CDR3 loop spans 16 amino acids. The trim removed 5 bases at V and 4 bases at J, leaving 12 bases unmatched. Germline CDR1 reads LNHDA; CDR2 reads SQIVND (reference sequence).

The chain employs TRBV9 and TRBJ2-1; 9 positions match TRBD2. The CDR3 loop spans 14 amino acids. J gave up 8 bases and V 4 bases, and 7 bases lay outside the gene matches. The V gene's germline CDR1 is SGDLS and CDR2 YYNGEE. Here the CDR3 DNA reads TGTGCCAGCAGCTTCCACCAGCGGGGGGATGAGCAGTTCTTC. The encoded protein is CASSFHQRGDEQFF.

This rearrangement joins TRBV6-2 or TRBV6-3 to TRBJ2-7, with 7 bases aligning to TRBD2. CDR1 and CDR2 (germline): MNHEY, SVGEGT. The V segment lost 5 bases and the J segment 0 bases; nucleotides outside the gene matches: 1. The CDR3 consists of 13 residues. DNA for the CDR3: TGTGCCAGCAGTCGCGGGGGCTCCTACGAGCAGTACTTC. This sequence encodes CASSRGGSYEQYF.

V gene TRBV18 combines with J gene TRBJ2-1, with TRBD2 identical over 8 bases. The CDR3 totals 18 residues. Trimming cost V 6 bases and J 6 bases; bases outside gene matches: 19. Germline V lookup: CDR1 KGHSH, CDR2 LQKENI. CDR3 in amino acids: CASSRPNLGLAVGNEQFF. The DNA for the CDR3 is TGTGCCAGCTCCCGACCGAATCTAGGACTAGCAGTCGGCAATGAGCAGTTCTTC. Based on the CDR3 plus reference TRBV18 and TRBJ2-1, the full variable domain is NAGVMQNPRHLVRRRGQEARLRCSPMKGHSHVYWYRQLPEEGLKFMVYLQKENIIDESGMPKERFSAEFPKEGPSILRIQQVVRGDSAAYFCASSRPNLGLAVGNEQFFGPGTRLTVL.

This chain links TRBV5-6 with TRBJ1-4; D unresolved. The germline gives CDR1 SGHDT, CDR2 YYEEEE. This CDR3 region has 14 residues. V was cut by 5 bases and J by 7 bases, with 15 bases left in between. The CDR3 nucleotides read TGTGCCAGCAGTTCACTCCGAGAACTTGAAAAACTGTTTTTT. Residues: CASSSLRELEKLFF.

The sample holds one count of this clone. The rearrangement uses TRBV3-1 (or the pseudogene TRBV3-2) and TRBJ2-2, with a possible D match to TRBD2 (6 bases). There are 14 residues in the CDR3. In germline, CDR1 is LGHDT, CDR2 YNNKEL (reference sequence). Trimming removed 4 bases from V and 4 bases from J, with 10 bases in between. CDR3 nucleotides: TGTGCCAGCAGCCCGCGGGACCTCACCGGGGAGCTGTTTTTT. Residues: CASSPRDLTGELFF.

This sequence joins TRBV28 and TRBJ1-5; the D gene is possibly TRBD1 (5 bases). V was trimmed by 3 bases and J by 3 bases, leaving 9 bases between them. Germline CDR1 reads MDHEN; CDR2 reads SYDVKM. This CDR3 region has 14 residues. The CDR3 spells CASSFDSLNQPQHF. The CDR3 coding sequence is TGTGCCAGCAGTTTTGACAGCCTCAATCAGCCCCAGCATTTT.

The chain carries TRBV19 and TRBJ2-5; the D call may be TRBD1 or TRBD2 (5 bases each). Germline CDR1 is LNHDA and CDR2 is SQIVND (reference sequence). The CDR3 contains 15 residues. V dropped 3 bases and J dropped 8 bases, with 19 bases sitting between them. DNA of the CDR3: TGTGCCAGTAGTATCGCACGGGGACCTGGTGATACCCAGTACTTC. Translation gives CASSIARGPGDTQYF.

The V gene is TRBV7-2, the J gene TRBJ1-3; D is undetermined. Germline-derived CDR1 and CDR2 are SGHTA and FQGNSA. The CDR3 extends over 13 amino acids. The ends were cut back, 4 bases at V and 2 bases at J, with 6 bases in the middle. CDR3 sequence: CASSSAPGNTIYF. The DNA for the CDR3 is TGTGCCAGCAGCTCAGCACCTGGAAACACCATATATTTT.

The V gene is TRBV9, the J gene TRBJ2-1, with D unresolved. The germline V and J ends were trimmed by 0 bases and 10 bases, with 14 bases remaining between them. CDR3 size: 14 residues. CDR1 and CDR2 (germline): SGDLS, YYNGEE. The CDR3 here is CASSVGSPSGEQFF. In nucleotides, the CDR3 is TGTGCCAGCAGCGTAGGTTCACCGTCCGGGGAGCAGTTCTTC.

The gene calls are TRBV5-1 and TRBJ1-2, with TRBD1 as a possible D gene (6 bases). The CDR3 consists of 13 residues. The ends were cut back, 4 bases at V and 3 bases at J, with 10 bases in the middle. Germline CDR1 reads SGHRS; CDR2 reads YFSETQ. DNA for the CDR3: TGCGCCAGCAGCCAGGGACAAGACTATGGCTACACCTTC. Its translation is CASSQGQDYGYTF. The full variable domain, its missing parts supplied by reference TRBV5-1 and TRBJ1-2, is KAGVTQTPRYLIKTRGQQVTLSCSPISGHRSVSWYQQTPGQGLQFLFEYFSETQRNKGNFPGRFSGRQFSNSRSEMNVSTLELGDSALYLCASSQGQDYGYTFGSGTRLTVV.

The V and J genes are TRBV6-2 or TRBV6-3 and TRBJ1-1; 10 bases agree with TRBD1. V gave up 4 bases and J gave up 7 bases; unmatched junction bases: 9. This CDR3 is built from 15 residues. Germline assignment: CDR1 MNHEY and CDR2 SVGEGT. CDR3 loop: CASSFGTGDAVEAFF. The CDR3 coding sequence is TGTGCCAGCAGTTTCGGGACAGGGGACGCGGTTGAAGCTTTCTTT.

The rearrangement uses TRBV7-6 and TRBJ1-1; weak D call: TRBD1 (6 bases). Trimming pared 2 bases from V and 1 base from J, leaving 14 bases between. This CDR3 has 16 residues. Germline CDR1 is SGHVS and CDR2 is FNYEAQ. For the CDR3, the DNA is TGTGCCAGCAGCTTAATTCTACAGGGTTCGAACACTGAAGCTTTCTTT. Encoded protein: CASSLILQGSNTEAFF.

V and J are TRBV10-3 and TRBJ2-4; tentative D call: TRBD2 (6 bases). Trimming removed 4 bases from V and 6 bases from J, with 10 bases in between. The CDR3 runs to 13 residues. Germline-derived CDR1 and CDR2 are ENHRY and SYGVKD. CDR3 amino acids: CAISGGTGNIQYF. The CDR3 region has the DNA TGTGCCATCAGTGGTGGGACTGGAAACATTCAGTACTTC.

The V call is TRBV27, the J call TRBJ2-3, with D hard to call. V lost 6 bases to trimming and J lost 0 bases, with 13 bases between them. The germline CDR1 and CDR2 sequences are MNHEY and SMNVEV (reference sequence). The CDR3 is 15 residues long. CDR3 region: CASSVWSASTDTQYF. CDR3 in DNA: TGTGCCAGCAGCGTTTGGTCGGCTAGCACAGATACGCAGTATTTT.

The rearrangement uses TRBV28 and TRBJ1-1; D perhaps matches TRBD1 (5 bases). Trimming pared 3 bases from V and 4 bases from J, leaving 15 bases between. CDR1 is MDHEN, CDR2 SYDVKM, per germline. There are 15 residues in the CDR3. The DNA for the CDR3 is TGTGCCAGCAGTTTTCCCAGGGTTTTGTCCACTGAAGCTTTCTTT. As protein: CASSFPRVLSTEAFF.

The chain couples TRBV7-2 to TRBJ2-7, with D possibly being TRBD2 (5 bases). The CDR3 is made up of 12 amino acids. The V end lost 5 bases, the J end lost 11 bases, and 16 bases lay between the germline ends. Germline lookup yields CDR1 SGHTA and CDR2 FQGNSA. The CDR3 here is CASSQTEEDKYF. The CDR3 bases are TGTGCCAGCAGCCAAACGGAGGAAGATAAGTACTTC.

The chain employs TRBV7-9 and TRBJ2-1; D is undetermined. Trimming removed 0 bases at V and 3 bases at J, with 3 bases between. Per the germline V gene, CDR1 is SEHNR and CDR2 is FQNEAQ (reference sequence). The CDR3 is 13 amino acids. The CDR3 bases are TGTGCCAGCAGCTTAGCTAGCTACAATGAGCAGTTCTTC. It translates to CASSLASYNEQFF. Supplemented by reference TRBV7-9 and TRBJ2-1, the full variable domain reads DTGVSQNPRHKITKRGQNVTFRCDPISEHNRLYWYRQTLGQGPEFLTYFQNEAQLEKSRLLSDRFSAERPKGSFSTLEIQRTEQGDSAMYLCASSLASYNEQFFGPGTRLTVL.

The chain couples TRBV27 to TRBJ2-3, with 11 bases aligning to TRBD2. This CDR3 comprises 17 residues. CDR1 MNHEY and CDR2 SMNVEV come from the germline V gene (reference sequence). Trimming took 4 bases from V and 5 from J; bases not matched to a gene: 11. In DNA form, the CDR3 reads TGTGCCAGCAGTTACCGGGGACTAGCGGCAACGGGAGATACGCAGTATTTT. Its protein is CASSYRGLAATGDTQYF.

On this clone: The same CDR3 also results from other DNA sequences found in this sample. The CDR3 coding sequence is TGCGCCAGCAGCCAAGGGACAGGGGGAACCTACGAGCAGTACTTC. Amino acids: CASSQGTGGTYEQYF. This chain uses TRBV4-1 with TRBJ2-7, with 10 bases matching TRBD1. After removal of 1 base from V and 2 bases from J, the junction contained 2 bases not matched to a gene. Per the germline V gene, CDR1 is MGHRA and CDR2 is YSYEKL. This CDR3 contains 15 residues.

V usage is TRBV11-2 and J usage is TRBJ2-7; TRBD1 matches at 12 bases. The V gene's germline CDR1 is SGHAT and CDR2 FQNNGV. This CDR3 spans 17 amino acids. J gave up 4 bases and V 6 bases, and 13 bases lay outside the gene matches. CDR3: CASRVAPGTGGSYEQYF. For the CDR3, the DNA is TGTGCCAGCAGGGTAGCCCCCGGGACAGGGGGCAGTTACGAGCAGTACTTC.